This T cell receptor beta chain was documented in a study of neurological immune-mediated disorders. The CDR3 sequence is 13 residues long. Germline CDR1 is MDHEN and CDR2 is SYDVKM. V dropped 8 bases and J dropped 0 bases, with 9 bases sitting between them. Blood bank volunteers in Maryland, USA, served as healthy controls. The unsorted libraries had their origin in 2 million PBMCs stored at -80 C. In this sample, this clonotype turned up many times. The cDNA was generated through 5'RACE incorporating 10-nucleotide random UMIs. TCRdb used MiXCR to reprocess the 5' RACE reads, holding one entry per CDR3 protein. Here the sample spans 50,000 or so distinct CDR3 sequences, approximately 17% being singletons.

Sequencing was done on a sample of PBMCs. J is TRBJ2-3 and V is TRBV28; D is possibly TRBD2 (5 bases). This TCR was sampled from a man aged 55 to 70 in good health. CDR3: CASGSSSTDTQYF. The CDR3 bases are TGTGCCAGCGGGAGTTCTAGCACAGATACGCAGTATTTT. The entire variable domain, with the rest obtained from reference TRBV28 and TRBJ2-3, is as follows: DVKVTQSSRYLVKRTGEKVFLECVQDMDHENMFWYRQDPGLGLRLIYFSYDVKMKEKGDIPEGYSVSREKKERFSLILESASTNQTSMYLCASGSSSTDTQYFGPGTRLTVL.